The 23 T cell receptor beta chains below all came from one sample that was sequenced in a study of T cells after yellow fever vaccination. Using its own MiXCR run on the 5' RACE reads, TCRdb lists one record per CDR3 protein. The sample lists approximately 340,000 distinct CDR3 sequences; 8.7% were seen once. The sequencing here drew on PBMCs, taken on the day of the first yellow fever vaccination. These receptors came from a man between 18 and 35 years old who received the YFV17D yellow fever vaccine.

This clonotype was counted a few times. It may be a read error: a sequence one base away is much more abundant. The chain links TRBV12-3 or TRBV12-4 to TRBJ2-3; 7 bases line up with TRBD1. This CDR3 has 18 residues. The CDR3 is CACRQEEVGTASTDTQYF. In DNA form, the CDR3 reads TGTGCCTGCAGACAGGAAGAGGTCGGGACAGCTAGCACAGATACGCAGTATTTT.

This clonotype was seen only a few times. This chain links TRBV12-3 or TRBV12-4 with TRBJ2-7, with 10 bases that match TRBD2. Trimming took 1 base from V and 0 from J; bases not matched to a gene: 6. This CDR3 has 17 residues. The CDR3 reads CASSLGLAGVASYEQYF. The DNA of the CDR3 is TGTGCCAGCAGTTTAGGTCTAGCGGGGGTGGCCTCCTACGAGCAGTACTTC.

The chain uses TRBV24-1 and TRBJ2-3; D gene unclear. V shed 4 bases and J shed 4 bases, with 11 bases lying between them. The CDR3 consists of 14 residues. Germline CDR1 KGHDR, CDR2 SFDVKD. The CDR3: CATSDPKGADTQYF. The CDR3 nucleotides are TGTGCCACCAGTGACCCGAAGGGCGCAGATACGCAGTATTTT.

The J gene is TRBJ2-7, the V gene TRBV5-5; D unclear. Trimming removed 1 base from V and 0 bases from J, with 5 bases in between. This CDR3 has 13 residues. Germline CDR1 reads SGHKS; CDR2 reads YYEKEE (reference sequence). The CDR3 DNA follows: TGTGCCAGCAGCTTGTGGAGCTCCTACGAGCAGTACTTC. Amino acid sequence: CASSLWSSYEQYF.

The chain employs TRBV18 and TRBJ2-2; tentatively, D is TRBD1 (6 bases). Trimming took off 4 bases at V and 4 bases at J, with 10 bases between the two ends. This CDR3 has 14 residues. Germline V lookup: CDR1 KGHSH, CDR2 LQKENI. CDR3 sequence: CASSLTQGTGELFF. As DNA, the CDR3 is TGTGCCAGCTCACTAACACAGGGCACCGGGGAGCTGTTTTTT. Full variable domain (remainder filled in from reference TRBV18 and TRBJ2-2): NAGVMQNPRHLVRRRGQEARLRCSPMKGHSHVYWYRQLPEEGLKFMVYLQKENIIDESGMPKERFSAEFPKEGPSILRIQQVVRGDSAAYFCASSLTQGTGELFFGEGSRLTVL.

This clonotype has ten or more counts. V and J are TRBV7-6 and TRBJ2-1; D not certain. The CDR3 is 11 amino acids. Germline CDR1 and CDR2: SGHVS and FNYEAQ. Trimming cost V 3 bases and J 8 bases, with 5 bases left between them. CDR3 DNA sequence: TGTGCCAGCAGCTTTGGCTATGAGCAGTTCTTC. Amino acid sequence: CASSFGYEQFF.

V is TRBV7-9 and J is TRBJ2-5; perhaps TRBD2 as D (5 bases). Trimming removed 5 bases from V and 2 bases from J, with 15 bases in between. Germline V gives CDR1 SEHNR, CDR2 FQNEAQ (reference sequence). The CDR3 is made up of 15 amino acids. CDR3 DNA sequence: TGTGCCAGCAGCGCCAAAACCGGGAAGCAAGAGACCCAGTACTTC. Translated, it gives CASSAKTGKQETQYF.

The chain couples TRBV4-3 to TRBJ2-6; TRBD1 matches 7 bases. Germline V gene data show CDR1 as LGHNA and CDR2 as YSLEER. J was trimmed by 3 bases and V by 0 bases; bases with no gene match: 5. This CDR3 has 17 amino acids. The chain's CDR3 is CASSQEPDRVGANVLTF. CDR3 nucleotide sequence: TGCGCCAGCAGCCAAGAACCCGACAGGGTTGGGGCCAACGTCCTGACTTTC.

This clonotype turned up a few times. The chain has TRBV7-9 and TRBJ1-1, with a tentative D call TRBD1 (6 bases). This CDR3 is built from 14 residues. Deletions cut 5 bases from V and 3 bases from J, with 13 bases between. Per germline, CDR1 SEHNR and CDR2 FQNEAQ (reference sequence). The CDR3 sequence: CASSTLQGHTEAFF. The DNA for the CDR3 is TGTGCCAGCAGCACCTTACAGGGACACACTGAAGCTTTCTTT.

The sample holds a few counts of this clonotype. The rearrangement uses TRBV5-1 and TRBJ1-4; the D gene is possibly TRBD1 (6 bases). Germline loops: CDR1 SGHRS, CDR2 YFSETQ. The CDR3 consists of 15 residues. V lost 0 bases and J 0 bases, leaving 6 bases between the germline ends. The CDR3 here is CASSLGQATNEKLFF. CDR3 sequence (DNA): TGCGCCAGCAGCTTGGGACAGGCAACTAATGAAAAACTGTTTTTT.

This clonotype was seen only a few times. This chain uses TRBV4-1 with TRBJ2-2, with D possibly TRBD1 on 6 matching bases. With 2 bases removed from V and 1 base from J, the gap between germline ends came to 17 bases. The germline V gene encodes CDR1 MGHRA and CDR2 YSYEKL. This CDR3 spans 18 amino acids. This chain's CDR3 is CASSQFLRGGGNTGELFF. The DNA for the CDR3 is TGCGCCAGCAGCCAATTCCTACGTGGGGGCGGGAACACCGGGGAGCTGTTTTTT.

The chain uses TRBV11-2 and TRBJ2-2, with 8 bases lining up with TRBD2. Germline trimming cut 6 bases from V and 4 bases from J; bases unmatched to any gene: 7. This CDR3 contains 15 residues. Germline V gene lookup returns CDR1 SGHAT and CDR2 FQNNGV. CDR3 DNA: TGTGCCAGCAGTCGAGGGCTAGCGGGCACCGGGGAGCTGTTTTTT. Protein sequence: CASSRGLAGTGELFF. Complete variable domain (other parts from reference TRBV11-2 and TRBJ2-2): EAGVAQSPRYKIIEKRQSVAFWCNPISGHATLYWYQQILGQGPKLLIQFQNNGVVDDSQLPKDRFSAERLKGVDSTLKIQPAKLEDSAVYLCASSRGLAGTGELFFGEGSRLTVL.

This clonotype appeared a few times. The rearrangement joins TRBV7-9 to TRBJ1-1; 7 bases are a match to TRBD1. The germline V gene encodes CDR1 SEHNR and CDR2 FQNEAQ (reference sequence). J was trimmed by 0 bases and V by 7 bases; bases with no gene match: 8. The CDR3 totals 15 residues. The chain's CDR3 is CASIDRATMNTEAFF. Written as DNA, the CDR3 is TGTGCCAGCATCGACAGGGCTACAATGAACACTGAAGCTTTCTTT.

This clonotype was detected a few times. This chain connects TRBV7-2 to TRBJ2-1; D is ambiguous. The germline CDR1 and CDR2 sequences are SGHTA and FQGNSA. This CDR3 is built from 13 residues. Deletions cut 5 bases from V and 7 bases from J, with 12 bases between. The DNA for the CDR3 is TGTGCCAGCAGCCAAAACCCACAGAATGAGCAGTTCTTC. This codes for CASSQNPQNEQFF.

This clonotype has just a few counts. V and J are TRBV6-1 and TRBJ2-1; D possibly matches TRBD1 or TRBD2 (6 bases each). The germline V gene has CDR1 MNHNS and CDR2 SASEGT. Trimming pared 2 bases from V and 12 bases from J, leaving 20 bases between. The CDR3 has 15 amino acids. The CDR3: CASSEWGARSVGQFF. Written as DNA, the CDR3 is TGTGCCAGCAGTGAATGGGGGGCCCGATCGGTGGGGCAGTTCTTC.

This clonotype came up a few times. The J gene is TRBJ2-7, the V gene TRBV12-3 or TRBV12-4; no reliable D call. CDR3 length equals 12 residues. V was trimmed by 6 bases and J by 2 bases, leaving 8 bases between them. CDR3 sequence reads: CASSLLTYEQYF. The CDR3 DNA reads TGTGCCAGCAGCCTCTTAACCTACGAGCAGTACTTC.

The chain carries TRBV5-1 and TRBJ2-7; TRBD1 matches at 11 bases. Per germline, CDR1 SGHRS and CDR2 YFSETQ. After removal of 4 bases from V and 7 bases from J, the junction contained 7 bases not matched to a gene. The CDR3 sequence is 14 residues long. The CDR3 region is CASSPGQGGGEQYV. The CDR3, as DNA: TGCGCCAGCAGCCCGGGACAGGGGGGCGGGGAGCAGTACGTC.

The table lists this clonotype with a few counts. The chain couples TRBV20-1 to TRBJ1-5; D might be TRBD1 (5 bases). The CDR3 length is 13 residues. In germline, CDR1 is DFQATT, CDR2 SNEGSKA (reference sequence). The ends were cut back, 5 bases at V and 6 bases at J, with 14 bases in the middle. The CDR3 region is CSAARGASQPQHF. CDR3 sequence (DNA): TGCAGTGCTGCGAGAGGGGCGAGTCAGCCCCAGCATTTT.

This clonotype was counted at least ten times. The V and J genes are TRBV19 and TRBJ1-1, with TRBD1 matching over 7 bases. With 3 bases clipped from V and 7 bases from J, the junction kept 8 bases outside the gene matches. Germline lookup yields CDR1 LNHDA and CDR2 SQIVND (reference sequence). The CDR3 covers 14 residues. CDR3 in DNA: TGTGCCAGTAGTATCCGGCCCTGGGACAGTGAAGCTTTCTTT. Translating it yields CASSIRPWDSEAFF.

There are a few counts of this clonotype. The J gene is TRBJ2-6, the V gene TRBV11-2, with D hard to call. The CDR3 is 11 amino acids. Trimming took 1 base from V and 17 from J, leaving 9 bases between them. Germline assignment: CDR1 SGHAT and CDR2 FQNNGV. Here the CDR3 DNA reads TGTGCCAGCAGCTTAGCTAGGGCTGTGACTTTC. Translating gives CASSLARAVTF.

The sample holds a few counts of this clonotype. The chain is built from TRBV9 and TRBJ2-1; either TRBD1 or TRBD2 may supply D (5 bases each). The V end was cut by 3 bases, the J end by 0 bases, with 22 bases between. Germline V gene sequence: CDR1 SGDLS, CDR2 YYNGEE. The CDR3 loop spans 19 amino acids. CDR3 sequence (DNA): TGTGCCAGCAGCGAAAATAATACTGATGAGGGGAGCTCCTACAATGAGCAGTTCTTC. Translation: CASSENNTDEGSSYNEQFF.

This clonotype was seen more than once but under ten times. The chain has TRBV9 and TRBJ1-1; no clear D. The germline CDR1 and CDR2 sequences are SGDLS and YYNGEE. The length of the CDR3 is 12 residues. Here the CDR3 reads CGTKVLNTEAFF. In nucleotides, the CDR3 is TGTGGAACGAAGGTGTTGAACACTGAAGCTTTCTTT.

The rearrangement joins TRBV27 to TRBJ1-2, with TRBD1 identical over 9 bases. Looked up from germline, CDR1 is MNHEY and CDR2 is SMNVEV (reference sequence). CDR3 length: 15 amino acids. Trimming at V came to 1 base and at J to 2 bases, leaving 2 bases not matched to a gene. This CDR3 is CASSLFGQGNYGYTF. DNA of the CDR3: TGTGCCAGCAGTTTATTTGGACAGGGGAACTATGGCTACACCTTC.